This passage covers 22 T cell receptor beta chains from one sample sequenced in a study of T-cell memory formation after mild COVID-19. One entry per CDR3 protein results from TCRdb running MiXCR on the 5' RACE reads. The profile shows under 250,000 distinct CDR3 sequences, around a tenth of them singletons. Sequences were obtained from PBMCs or a T cell subset sorted from them (not recorded which). These receptors came from a man aged 18 to 30 who had mild COVID-19 (a few samples of this study predate the infection). Cell type and time point are not known.

The rearrangement joins TRBV15 to TRBJ1-1; D not certain. The CDR3 has 16 residues. Between the trimmed V and J ends, which lost 1 base and 4 bases, there was a span of 16 bases. Germline lookup yields CDR1 LNHNV and CDR2 YYDKDF (reference sequence). The CDR3 here is CATSRVGRTYGTEAFF. The CDR3 DNA follows: TGTGCCACCAGCAGAGTAGGGAGGACTTACGGCACTGAAGCTTTCTTT.

The chain combines TRBV18 with TRBJ1-6; possibly TRBD1 for D (5 bases). Germline CDR1 reads KGHSH; CDR2 reads LQKENI. The CDR3 extends over 15 amino acids. The V gene lost 6 bases and the J gene lost 7 bases, with 16 bases spanning the gap. Written as DNA, the CDR3 is TGTGCCAGCTCTCTAAGCGTGGGGGAAAATTCACCCCTCCACTTT. Its translation is CASSLSVGENSPLHF.

Only a few counts were recorded for this clonotype. V and J are TRBV6-5 and TRBJ1-2; D remains ambiguous. V lost 10 bases and J lost 6, with 18 bases in between. Germline loops: CDR1 MNHEY, CDR2 SVGAGI. The CDR3 extends over 13 amino acids. CDR3 loop: CATRLGRLDGYTF. Here the CDR3 DNA reads TGTGCCACCCGCCTTGGCCGGCTGGATGGCTACACCTTC.

In this sample, this clonotype turned up a few times. This sequence joins TRBV5-6 and TRBJ1-2; 7 bases match TRBD1. The CDR3 length is 13 residues. Germline CDR1 SGHDT, CDR2 YYEEEE. Trimming cost V 3 bases and J 7 bases; bases outside gene matches: 6. CDR3 in amino acids: CASSYGQAFGYTF. The DNA of the CDR3 is TGTGCCAGCAGCTATGGACAGGCCTTTGGCTACACCTTC.

The V gene is TRBV19, the J gene TRBJ2-3; D is ambiguous. With 2 bases removed from V and 4 bases from J, the gap between germline ends came to 7 bases. This CDR3 has 13 residues. Germline V gene sequence: CDR1 LNHDA, CDR2 SQIVND (reference sequence). DNA for the CDR3: TGTGCCAGTAGTATACAGGCCGCAGATACGCAGTATTTT. Its protein is CASSIQAADTQYF.

This clonotype was seen only a few times. This sequence joins TRBV5-1 and TRBJ2-3, with 7 nucleotides matching TRBD2. The CDR3 contains 14 residues. V dropped 3 bases and J dropped 2; count of bases not matched to a gene: 3. Germline CDR1 and CDR2: SGHRS and YFSETQ. DNA of the CDR3: TGCGCCAGCAGCTCCGGGGGGATCACAGATACGCAGTATTTT. It translates to CASSSGGITDTQYF.

V gene TRBV5-1 combines with J gene TRBJ2-5; TRBD2 matches at 9 bases. The junction had 6 bases not matched to a gene; V was cut back by 4 bases and J by 2 bases. The CDR3 contains 15 residues. From germline, CDR1 is SGHRS and CDR2 YFSETQ. CDR3 residues: CASSPGTSRQETQYF. CDR3 nucleotide sequence: TGCGCCAGCAGCCCCGGGACTAGCCGTCAAGAGACCCAGTACTTC.

There are a few counts of this clonotype. V and J are TRBV7-2 and TRBJ1-2, with 7 bases matching TRBD1. CDR3 length: 16 residues. V gave up 3 bases and J gave up 5 bases; unmatched junction bases: 12. Germline lookup yields CDR1 SGHTA and CDR2 FQGNSA. CDR3 in amino acids: CASSLSAIGGKYGYTF. CDR3 nucleotide sequence: TGTGCCAGCAGCTTGTCGGCGATAGGGGGCAAGTATGGCTACACCTTC. The complete variable domain, with remaining parts taken from reference TRBV7-2 and TRBJ1-2, reads GAGVSQSPSNKVTEKGKDVELRCDPISGHTALYWYRQSLGQGLEFLIYFQGNSAPDKSGLPSDRFSAERTGGSVSTLTIQRTQQEDSAVYLCASSLSAIGGKYGYTFGSGTRLTVV.

The V gene is TRBV11-2, the J gene TRBJ2-7, with D unresolved. The V gene lost 1 base and the J gene lost 6 bases, with 10 bases spanning the gap. CDR3 length: 13 residues. Germline V gene sequence: CDR1 SGHAT, CDR2 FQNNGV. The CDR3 loop reads CASSLVLVSEQYF. As DNA, the CDR3 is TGTGCCAGCAGCTTAGTATTGGTCTCCGAGCAGTACTTC.

There are a few counts of this clonotype. The chain employs TRBV5-1 and TRBJ1-1; D gene uncertain. V lost 0 bases and J 3 bases, leaving 30 bases between the germline ends. The CDR3 contains 21 residues. The germline CDR1 and CDR2 sequences are SGHRS and YFSETQ. DNA for the CDR3: TGCGCCAGCAGCTTGGTGGGGTTGGAGCCCCGTAGGGAGTTGCGGGACACTGAAGCTTTCTTT. Translation: CASSLVGLEPRRELRDTEAFF.

V gene TRBV7-9 combines with J gene TRBJ2-5; D is possibly TRBD1 (5 bases). The CDR3 runs to 15 residues. Germline-derived CDR1 and CDR2 are SEHNR and FQNEAQ (reference sequence). Trimming removed 5 bases at V and 5 bases at J, with 18 bases between. The chain's CDR3 is CASSQGVLPGETQYF. The CDR3 nucleotides read TGTGCCAGCAGCCAAGGGGTCCTCCCAGGGGAGACCCAGTACTTC.

J is TRBJ1-2 and V is TRBV9; D gene ambiguous. The CDR3 contains 13 residues. Germline CDR1 is SGDLS and CDR2 is YYNGEE. The V end was cut by 3 bases, the J end by 8 bases, with 14 bases between. CDR3 DNA sequence: TGTGCCAGCAGCGAGTCCTTGATTCAAGGCTACACCTTC. Translation: CASSESLIQGYTF.

Ten or more counts support this clonotype. V usage is TRBV12-3 or TRBV12-4 and J usage is TRBJ2-2; TRBD1 aligns across 7 bases. The CDR3 is made up of 16 amino acids. J lost 7 bases, V lost 6 bases, and 14 bases had no gene match. The CDR3 reads CASSPREGAFGGELFF. The DNA of the CDR3 is TGTGCCAGCAGCCCCCGAGAGGGGGCCTTCGGCGGGGAGCTGTTTTTT.

This clonotype was seen a few times. The chain employs TRBV5-6 and TRBJ2-7; D not certain. The ends were cut back, 7 bases at V and 2 bases at J, with 13 bases in the middle. CDR1 and CDR2 (germline): SGHDT, YYEEEE. CDR3 length: 13 amino acids. CDR3 in DNA: TGTGCCAGCGCTCGACGGTCCACCTACGAGCAGTACTTC. Its protein is CASARRSTYEQYF. Based on the CDR3 plus reference TRBV5-6 and TRBJ2-7, the full variable domain is DAGVTQSPTHLIKTRGQQVTLRCSPKSGHDTVSWYQQALGQGPQFIFQYYEEEERQRGNFPDRFSGHQFPNYSSELNVNALLLGDSALYLCASARRSTYEQYFGPGTRLTVT.

The chain links TRBV10-2 to TRBJ2-1; 11 bases are a match to TRBD1. This CDR3 spans 15 amino acids. Germline assignment: CDR1 WSHSY and CDR2 SAAADI. J gave up 2 bases and V 6 bases, and 3 bases lay outside the gene matches. The CDR3: CASRGQGVAYNEQFF. CDR3 DNA sequence: TGCGCCAGCAGGGGACAGGGGGTGGCCTACAATGAGCAGTTCTTC.

This clonotype has a count of ten or more. This chain joins TRBV20-1 and TRBJ2-7, with a possible D match to TRBD1 (6 bases). Germline V gives CDR1 DFQATT, CDR2 SNEGSKA (reference sequence). CDR3 length: 13 residues. The V end was cut by 4 bases, the J end by 0 bases, with 10 bases between. The CDR3 spells CSANRDTSYEQYF. DNA of the CDR3: TGCAGTGCTAACCGGGACACCTCCTACGAGCAGTACTTC.

CDR3 residues: CAISESWQGVSGELFF. CDR3 bases: TGTGCCATCAGTGAGTCCTGGCAGGGGGTCTCCGGGGAGCTGTTTTTT. The rearrangement uses TRBV10-3 and TRBJ2-2; 7 bases agree with TRBD1. The CDR3 is 16 residues long. The germline CDR1 and CDR2 sequences are ENHRY and SYGVKD. V lost 0 bases and J lost 6; bases outside the gene matches: 7.

The V gene is TRBV4-1, the J gene TRBJ2-3; a weak D match, TRBD1 (5 bases). The CDR3 consists of 15 residues. Germline V gene sequence: CDR1 MGHRA, CDR2 YSYEKL. Deletions cut 3 bases from V and 2 bases from J, with 12 bases between. Here the CDR3 reads CASSHHGQATDTQYF. The CDR3 DNA follows: TGCGCCAGCAGCCATCATGGACAAGCCACAGATACGCAGTATTTT.

The sample holds many counts of this clonotype. CDR3: CASSQEGGILGGQETQYF. CDR3 nucleotides: TGCGCCAGCAGCCAAGAGGGGGGAATATTGGGTGGGCAAGAGACCCAGTACTTC. This chain links TRBV4-1 with TRBJ2-5, with TRBD2 as a possible D gene (6 bases). Between the trimmed V and J ends, which lost 0 bases and 2 bases, there was a span of 19 bases. This CDR3 contains 18 residues. The germline V gene encodes CDR1 MGHRA and CDR2 YSYEKL.

This clonotype has ten or more counts. The rearrangement links TRBV7-8 to TRBJ2-2; 9 nucleotides agree with TRBD1. The length of the CDR3 is 17 residues. J was trimmed by 2 bases and V by 9 bases; bases with no gene match: 13. The germline V gene encodes CDR1 SGHVS and CDR2 FQNEAQ. The chain's CDR3 is CASDGTGPSQNTGELFF. CDR3 DNA: TGTGCCAGTGACGGGACAGGGCCTTCCCAAAACACCGGGGAGCTGTTTTTT.

This clonotype was seen ten or more times. This chain's CDR3 is CASSQDRGSNQPQHF. CDR3 nucleotide sequence: TGCGCCAGCAGCCAAGACAGGGGGAGCAATCAGCCCCAGCATTTT. The genes are TRBV4-3 and TRBJ1-5, with 7 positions matching TRBD1. Trimming cost V 0 bases and J 1 base; bases outside gene matches: 0. Looked up from germline, CDR1 is LGHNA and CDR2 is YSLEER. This CDR3 is 15 amino acids long.

This clonotype has a count of ten or more. The genes are TRBV9 and TRBJ1-1; D is perhaps TRBD1 (5 bases). Germline CDR1 SGDLS, CDR2 YYNGEE. Trimming shortened V by 0 bases and J by 6 bases, and 12 bases separated the two germline ends. The CDR3 runs 14 residues. This chain's CDR3 is CASSVGGDSAEAFF. CDR3 sequence (DNA): TGTGCCAGCAGCGTAGGAGGGGATAGCGCTGAAGCTTTCTTT.